What follows is one TCR beta chain and its context. Recovery meant two consecutive negative NP/OP PCR tests, professional clearance, or resolved symptoms. The data are from a study of blood T cell repertoires in COVID-19. Study-level information: Whether acute or convalescent, the COVID-19 samples came from the United States, Italy and Spain.

The protocol was immunoSEQ multiplex PCR, while the TCRdb copy is restricted to in-frame clones and leaves out a portion. The table shows just over 300,000 clones, with about 91% occurring only once. The germline gives CDR1 SGHTA, CDR2 FQGNSA. This CDR3 has 15 residues. V lost 6 bases and J 4 bases, leaving 18 bases between the germline ends. The origin of this receptor is a woman under 30 who had recovered from COVID-19. Source material: PBMCs or T cells enriched from blood (not recorded which). The rearrangement links TRBV7-2 to TRBJ1-2; possibly TRBD1 for D (6 bases). The CDR3 nucleotides are TGTGCCAGCAGGCCAACAGGGATACGAGTCTATGGCTACACCTTC. Protein sequence: CASRPTGIRVYGYTF.